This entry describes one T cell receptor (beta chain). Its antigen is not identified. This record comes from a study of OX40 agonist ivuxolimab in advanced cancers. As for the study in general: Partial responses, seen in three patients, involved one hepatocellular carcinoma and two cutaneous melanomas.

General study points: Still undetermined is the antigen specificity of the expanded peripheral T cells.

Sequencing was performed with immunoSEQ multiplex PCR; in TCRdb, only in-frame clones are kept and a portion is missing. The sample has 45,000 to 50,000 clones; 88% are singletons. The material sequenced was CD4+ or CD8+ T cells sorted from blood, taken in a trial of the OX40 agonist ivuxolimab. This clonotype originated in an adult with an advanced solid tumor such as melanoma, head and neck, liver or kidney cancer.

The CDR3 DNA reads TGTGCCATCAGTGAGTTAGTTTATGGCTACACCTTC. Residues: CAISELVYGYTF. V is TRBV10-3 and J is TRBJ1-2; D gene uncertain. This CDR3 is built from 12 residues. The germline gives CDR1 ENHRY, CDR2 SYGVKD. Between the trimmed V and J ends, which lost 1 base and 5 bases, there was a span of 5 bases.